This section outlines one TCR beta chain sequence together with its context. Its antigen is undetermined. The data belong to a study of cytomegalovirus exposure and HLA in healthy donors. Overall study: Clustering assigned 81% of the approximately 400 genotyped donors to the Caucasian-associated ancestry cluster.

Broader study findings: A later analysis linked 15,000 to 20,000 TCR beta sequences to HLA alleles at 0.05 false discovery rate. Some V segments, TRBV6-2 and TRBV6-3 among them, were indistinguishable and were therefore excluded.

This CDR3 comprises 15 residues. V shed 1 base and J 7 bases; nucleotides not matched to a gene: 9. Germline CDR1 is SGHTA and CDR2 is FQGNSA. PCR involved 60 Vbeta and 13 Jbeta primers. Only in-frame clones appear in the TCRdb table, and some are missing; sequencing was by immunoSEQ multiplex PCR. Of 110,000 or so clones listed, 74% are singletons. The specimen was PBMCs. The genes are TRBV7-2 and TRBJ2-5; 7 bases fit TRBD1. This clonotype was obtained from a middle-aged woman in good health and CMV-seropositive. The CDR3 region has the DNA TGTGCCAGCAGCTTAGGAGCAGGGGGTCACGGGACCCAGTACTTC. Amino acids: CASSLGAGGHGTQYF. Full variable domain (rest looked up from reference TRBV7-2 and TRBJ2-5): GAGVSQSPSNKVTEKGKDVELRCDPISGHTALYWYRQSLGQGLEFLIYFQGNSAPDKSGLPSDRFSAERTGGSVSTLTIQRTQQEDSAVYLCASSLGAGGHGTQYFGPGTRLLVL.